Below are 25 T cell receptor beta chains sequenced from a single sample in a study of blood T cell repertoires in COVID-19 (dated by TCRdb to the early 2020s). The method was the immunoSEQ multiplex PCR assay. TCRdb carries this immuneACCESS record with in-frame sequences only. Its versions omit some clonotypes, under half of them owing to an unresolved V gene in the studies checked, with the rest unexplained. The sample table lists some 160,000 clones, roughly 78% of them with a count of one. Of the sample, about 20% falls within the top ten clones. The sample comprised PBMCs or T cells enriched from blood (not recorded which). The source is a woman aged 70-85 years in a cohort exposed to, infected with or recovered from COVID-19 (not recorded which).

The chain recombines TRBV28 with TRBJ1-5; the match to TRBD1 covers 7 bases. Germline assignment: CDR1 MDHEN and CDR2 SYDVKM. The CDR3 has 15 amino acids. Trimming cost V 5 bases and J 2 bases; bases outside gene matches: 6. CDR3: CASSTTGMGNQPQHF. The CDR3 coding sequence is TGTGCCAGCAGTACGACAGGGATGGGCAATCAGCCCCAGCATTTT.

The chain recombines TRBV6-5 with TRBJ1-2; D possibly corresponds to TRBD1 (6 bases). V lost 6 bases, J lost 11 bases, and 22 bases lay in between. This CDR3 has 14 amino acids. Per the germline V gene, CDR1 is MNHEY and CDR2 is SVGAGI. CDR3 nucleotides: TGTGCCAGCAGCCGCCGCCGGGGGGACACTGGTTACACCTTC. Its translation: CASSRRRGDTGYTF.

The rearrangement uses TRBV19 and TRBJ1-1; D is undetermined. The germline V gene encodes CDR1 LNHDA and CDR2 SQIVND (reference sequence). The CDR3 covers 13 residues. V was trimmed by 6 bases and J by 2 bases, leaving 10 bases between them. CDR3 sequence reads: CASSPQTNTEAFF. The CDR3 nucleotides are TGTGCCAGTAGCCCACAGACCAACACTGAAGCTTTCTTT.

The chain employs TRBV2 and TRBJ1-1, with a possible D match to TRBD1 (5 bases). The CDR3 covers 15 residues. V was pared by 6 bases and J by 4 bases, with 18 bases between. Germline-derived CDR1 and CDR2 are SNHLY and FYNNEI. The CDR3 loop is CASRVRGPTGTEAFF. As DNA, the CDR3 is TGTGCCAGCAGAGTCCGAGGCCCCACAGGCACTGAAGCTTTCTTT.

The table lists this clone with a count of one. The rearrangement links TRBV24-1 to TRBJ2-1; 10 bases agree with TRBD2. This CDR3 has 16 amino acids. The germline V gene has CDR1 KGHDR and CDR2 SFDVKD. The V and J ends lost 4 bases and 5 bases, in that order; junction bases with no gene match: 7. Here the CDR3 DNA reads TGTGCCACCAGTGACCCTGGGACTAGCGTCAACAATGAGCAGTTCTTC. It specifies CATSDPGTSVNNEQFF.

The V call is TRBV28, the J call TRBJ2-1; TRBD2 agrees at 7 bases. This CDR3 is built from 14 residues. Germline CDR1 and CDR2: MDHEN and SYDVKM. J was trimmed by 7 bases and V by 8 bases; bases with no gene match: 11. CDR3 in DNA: TGTGCCAGCCCCCTCCCCGGGACTACTAATGAGCAGTTCTTC. This codes for CASPLPGTTNEQFF. Full variable domain (outside the CDR3, taken from reference TRBV28 and TRBJ2-1): DVKVTQSSRYLVKRTGEKVFLECVQDMDHENMFWYRQDPGLGLRLIYFSYDVKMKEKGDIPEGYSVSREKKERFSLILESASTNQTSMYLCASPLPGTTNEQFFGPGTRLTVL.

This clone was observed a handful of times. V usage is TRBV5-4 and J usage is TRBJ2-5, with D perhaps TRBD1 (6 bases). V was cut by 4 bases and J by 4 bases, with 11 bases left in between. The germline gives CDR1 SGHNT, CDR2 YYREEE (reference sequence). The CDR3 is 13 amino acids. This CDR3 reads CASSRDKIETQYF. CDR3 sequence (DNA): TGTGCCAGCAGCAGGGACAAGATAGAGACCCAGTACTTC.

As DNA, the CDR3 is TGTGCCAGCAGTGGAAAACTAGTAGGAGCCGGGGAGCTGTTTTTT. Protein product: CASSGKLVGAGELFF. The chain employs TRBV28 and TRBJ2-2, with TRBD2 as a possible D gene (5 bases). Trimming removed 5 bases from V and 6 bases from J, with 16 bases in between. Germline V lookup: CDR1 MDHEN, CDR2 SYDVKM. The length of the CDR3 is 15 residues.

V is TRBV7-9 and J is TRBJ2-3; 10 positions match TRBD2. In germline, CDR1 is SEHNR, CDR2 FQNEAQ (reference sequence). CDR3 size: 15 residues. J was trimmed by 6 bases and V by 5 bases; bases with no gene match: 8. CDR3: CASSRGLAGVDTQYF. CDR3 DNA sequence: TGTGCCAGCAGCCGTGGGCTAGCGGGAGTTGATACGCAGTATTTT.

This clone was detected a few times. The chain employs TRBV10-3 and TRBJ2-2; TRBD1 might be the D (5 bases). This CDR3 has 14 residues. Trimming stripped 4 bases from V and 5 bases from J, with 11 bases between. Germline assignment: CDR1 ENHRY and CDR2 SYGVKD. The CDR3 loop reads CAISGLGATGELFF. The CDR3 bases are TGTGCCATCAGTGGTCTTGGGGCAACCGGGGAGCTGTTTTTT.

The chain is built from TRBV10-3 and TRBJ2-4, with 10 bases matching TRBD1. Germline V gives CDR1 ENHRY, CDR2 SYGVKD. The CDR3 is 17 amino acids. The trim removed 0 bases at V and 4 bases at J, leaving 6 bases unmatched. The CDR3 sequence is CAISESRDRGLKNIQYF. The CDR3 DNA follows: TGTGCCATCAGTGAGTCTAGGGACAGGGGCCTTAAAAACATTCAGTACTTC.

The chain joins TRBV11-3 to TRBJ2-6; 9 bases align to TRBD1. The junction had 5 bases not matched to a gene; V was cut back by 5 bases and J by 0 bases. CDR1 SGHNT and CDR2 YENEEA come from the germline V gene. The CDR3 loop spans 17 amino acids. The CDR3 DNA sequence: TGTGCCAGCAGCCGGGGACAGGGAAGCTCTGGGGCCAACGTCCTGACTTTC. It codes for CASSRGQGSSGANVLTF.

This clone was recorded only once. The chain is built from TRBV19 and TRBJ2-3, with D unclear. V lost 6 bases and J 0 bases, leaving 4 bases between the germline ends. From germline, CDR1 is LNHDA and CDR2 SQIVND (reference sequence). CDR3 length: 12 residues. CDR3 protein: CASRASTDTQYF. CDR3 nucleotide sequence: TGTGCCAGTAGGGCCAGCACAGATACGCAGTATTTT.

V gene TRBV6-1 combines with J gene TRBJ2-3, with TRBD2 matching over 13 bases. Germline-derived CDR1 and CDR2 are MNHNS and SASEGT. V shed 4 bases, J shed 5 bases, and the junction held 9 bases outside the gene matches. CDR3 length equals 17 residues. CDR3 in amino acids: CASSVAGLAGRKDTQYF. The CDR3 DNA reads as TGTGCCAGCAGTGTGGCGGGACTAGCGGGGAGGAAAGATACGCAGTATTTT.

This clone was observed once. The chain uses TRBV6-5 and TRBJ2-1, with a possible D match to TRBD2 (5 bases). The CDR3 has 13 residues. The V gene's germline CDR1 is MNHEY and CDR2 SVGAGI. V lost 0 bases to trimming and J lost 7 bases, with 7 bases between them. CDR3: CASSYSGENEQFF. The CDR3 DNA follows: TGTGCCAGCAGTTACTCGGGAGAAAATGAGCAGTTCTTC.

The chain couples TRBV18 to TRBJ2-5; D is uncertain. This CDR3 comprises 13 residues. Germline CDR1 reads KGHSH; CDR2 reads LQKENI. Trimming stripped 0 bases from V and 4 bases from J, with 6 bases between. Written as DNA, the CDR3 is TGTGCCAGCTCACCACCCACGAGAGAGACCCAGTACTTC. Its protein is CASSPPTRETQYF.

This sequence joins TRBV27 and TRBJ1-2; 8 bases align to TRBD1. The CDR3 has 13 residues. V lost 5 bases, J lost 7 bases, and 6 bases stayed unmatched. Per germline, CDR1 MNHEY and CDR2 SMNVEV (reference sequence). The CDR3 DNA reads as TGTGCCAGCAGTCCCGACAGGGGTCGTGGCTACACCTTC. It yields the protein CASSPDRGRGYTF.

The chain combines TRBV15 with TRBJ2-7; 8 positions match TRBD2. CDR1 and CDR2 from the germline V gene are LNHNV and YYDKDF (reference sequence). V lost 0 bases to trimming and J lost 6 bases; unmatched junction nucleotides: 16. The CDR3 runs 18 residues. The CDR3 protein is CATSRDWAGAGGGGEQYF. The CDR3 nucleotides are TGTGCCACCAGCAGAGATTGGGCGGGTGCGGGAGGAGGAGGCGAGCAGTACTTC.

This clone was observed a handful of times. The rearrangement joins TRBV27 to TRBJ1-5, with TRBD1 matching over 9 bases. This CDR3 comprises 17 residues. V shed 4 bases and J 6 bases; nucleotides not matched to a gene: 13. Germline V gives CDR1 MNHEY, CDR2 SMNVEV (reference sequence). The CDR3 DNA reads TGTGCCAGCAGTTCCCTAAACTTCCCGGGACAGGGTCAGCCCCAGCATTTT. This gives the protein CASSSLNFPGQGQPQHF.

The V call is TRBV11-3, the J call TRBJ2-7; weak D call: TRBD2 (6 bases). This CDR3 is 15 amino acids long. The germline V gene has CDR1 SGHNT and CDR2 YENEEA. Trimming removed 1 base from V and 2 bases from J, with 12 bases in between. This chain's CDR3 is CASSLAGTGAYEQYF. In DNA form, the CDR3 reads TGTGCCAGCAGCTTAGCGGGGACGGGAGCCTACGAGCAGTACTTC.

The V gene is TRBV3-1 (or the pseudogene TRBV3-2), the J gene TRBJ2-5, with D maybe TRBD1 (6 bases). The CDR3 covers 15 residues. CDR1 is LGHDT and CDR2 is YNNKEL in the germline V gene (reference sequence). V lost 2 bases to trimming and J lost 4 bases, with 14 bases between them. The CDR3, as DNA: TGTGCCAGCAGCCAATTTACAGGGATTGTAGAGACCCAGTACTTC. Its translation: CASSQFTGIVETQYF.

The V and J genes are TRBV28 and TRBJ2-1; the D gene is possibly TRBD2 (6 bases). The CDR3 sequence is 15 residues long. Per germline, CDR1 MDHEN and CDR2 SYDVKM. Trimming removed 3 bases from V and 0 bases from J, with 9 bases in between. Written as DNA, the CDR3 is TGTGCCAGCAGTTTGGGCGGGGCCTCCTACAATGAGCAGTTCTTC. Amino acids: CASSLGGASYNEQFF.

The J gene is TRBJ2-6, the V gene TRBV4-1, with 11 bases aligning to TRBD1. V lost 4 bases and J lost 0; bases outside the gene matches: 2. The CDR3 sequence is 17 residues long. Germline lookup yields CDR1 MGHRA and CDR2 YSYEKL. The CDR3: CASSPGTGGSGANVLTF. Written as DNA, the CDR3 is TGCGCCAGCAGCCCCGGGACAGGGGGCTCTGGGGCCAACGTCCTGACTTTC.

The chain links TRBV28 to TRBJ1-2, with 8 bases aligning to TRBD1. With V trimmed by 5 bases and J by 6 bases, 8 bases remained unmatched. The CDR3 is 14 residues long. Germline V gene sequence: CDR1 MDHEN, CDR2 SYDVKM. CDR3 sequence (DNA): TGTGCCAGCAGTACCGGACAGGGCACCCATGGCTACACCTTC. This translates into CASSTGQGTHGYTF.

This chain connects TRBV15 to TRBJ2-1; 11 bases are shared with TRBD2. CDR1 LNHNV and CDR2 YYDKDF come from the germline V gene (reference sequence). CDR3 length: 15 amino acids. V shed 8 bases, J shed 2 bases, and the junction held 5 bases outside the gene matches. DNA for the CDR3: TGTGCCACCTCCCTGACTAGCGGGACCTACAATGAGCAGTTCTTC. It encodes CATSLTSGTYNEQFF.